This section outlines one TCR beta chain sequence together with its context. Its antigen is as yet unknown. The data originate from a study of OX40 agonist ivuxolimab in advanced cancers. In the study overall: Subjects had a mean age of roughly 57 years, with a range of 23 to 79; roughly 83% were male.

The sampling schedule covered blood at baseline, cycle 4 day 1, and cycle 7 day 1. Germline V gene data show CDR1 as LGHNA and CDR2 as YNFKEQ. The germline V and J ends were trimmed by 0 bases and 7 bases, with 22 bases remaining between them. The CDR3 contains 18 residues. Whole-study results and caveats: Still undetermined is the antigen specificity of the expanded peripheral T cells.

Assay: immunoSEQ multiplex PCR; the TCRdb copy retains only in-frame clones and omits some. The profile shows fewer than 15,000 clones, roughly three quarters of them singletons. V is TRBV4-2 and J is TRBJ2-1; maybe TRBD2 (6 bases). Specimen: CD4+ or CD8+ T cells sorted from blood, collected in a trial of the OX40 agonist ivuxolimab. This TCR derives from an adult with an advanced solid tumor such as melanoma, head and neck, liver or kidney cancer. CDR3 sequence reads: CASSQEPNGAGPGNEQFF. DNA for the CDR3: TGTGCCAGCAGCCAAGAGCCCAATGGGGCGGGGCCGGGTAATGAGCAGTTCTTC.